The TCR beta chain under discussion was sequenced for a study of cytomegalovirus exposure and HLA in healthy donors. 60 Vbeta and 13 Jbeta primers were used in PCR. Using immunoSEQ multiplex PCR, the repertoire was profiled, and TCRdb retains in-frame clones only, with some absent. The table has fewer than 150,000 clones, 75% to 80% seen once. A few counts support this clone. Its antigen is still unknown. Findings and limits, study-wide: It was assumed in the presence/absence analyses that sequencing depth was roughly uniform across donors. TCR beta chains associated with HLA were, in a later analysis, more clonally expanded than equally common others. It was reportedly the case that the classifier diagnosed cytomegalovirus status with high specificity and sensitivity.

This CDR3 has 13 amino acids. Germline CDR1 reads SEHNR; CDR2 reads FQNEAQ (reference sequence). V was cut by 5 bases and J by 6 bases, with 11 bases left in between. The receptor's source is a man between 18 and 29 years old in good health and CMV-seronegative. The specimen sequenced was PBMCs. V usage is TRBV7-9 and J usage is TRBJ2-1; TRBD2 is a possible D gene (6 bases). CDR3 nucleotides: TGTGCCAGCAGCCGAGGAGGGGCCAATGAGCAGTTCTTC. This gives the protein CASSRGGANEQFF.